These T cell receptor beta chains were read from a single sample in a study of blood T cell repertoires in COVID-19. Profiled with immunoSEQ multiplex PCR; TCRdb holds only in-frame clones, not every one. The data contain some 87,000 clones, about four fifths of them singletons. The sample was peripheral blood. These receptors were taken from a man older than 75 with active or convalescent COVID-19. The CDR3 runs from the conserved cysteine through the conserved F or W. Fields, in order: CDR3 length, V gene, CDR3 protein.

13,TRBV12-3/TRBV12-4,CASSFGNAYEQYF
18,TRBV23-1,CASRLGQGRLIRVNEQFF
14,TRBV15,CATSRDNRQGAAFF
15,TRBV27,CASSLSALMNQPQHF
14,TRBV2,CASSEGRGNQPQHF
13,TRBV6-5,CAAKQVGTDGYTF
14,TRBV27,CASSGTGTSYEQYF
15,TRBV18,CASSRAGNMDNEQFF
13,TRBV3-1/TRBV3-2,CASSQRGANVLTF
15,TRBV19,CASIGTGTANSPLHF
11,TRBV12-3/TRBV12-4,CASSPSHEQFF
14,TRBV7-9,CASSFSTGSEKLFF
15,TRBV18,CASSLIGTDNEKLFF
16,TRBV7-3,CASRRTGRDGANVLTF
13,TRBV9,CASRQGQNTEAFF
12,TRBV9,CASSPGTDTQYF
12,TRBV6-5,CASSPGDSPLHF
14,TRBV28,CASSPPGGVAGYTF
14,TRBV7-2,CASSSQGLATEAFF
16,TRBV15,CATSRDRKGGSDGYTF
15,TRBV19,CASSFSSGVVDTQYF
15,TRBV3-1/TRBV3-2,CASSQYISGANVLTF
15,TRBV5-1,CASSFTGTAYNEQFF
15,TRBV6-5,CASRRTAGLWDEQFF
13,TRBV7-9,CASSFGGQETQYF
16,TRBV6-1,CASSEKPVSYNSPLHF
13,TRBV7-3,CASSSGTGNEQFF
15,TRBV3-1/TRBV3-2,CASSQDVGGYYGYTF
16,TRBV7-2,CASSLMSPEVNTEAFF
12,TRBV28,CASSLLAGVRYF
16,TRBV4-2,CASSQDGLAGGGSRFF
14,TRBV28,CASIGTGPSYEQYF
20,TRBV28,CASSFDSSSGGVTLSYEQYF
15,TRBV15,CATSRGGRGGNTIYF
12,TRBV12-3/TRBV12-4,CASTGWVYEQYF
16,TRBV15,CATSRGLAGVANEQFF
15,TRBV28,CASRSRGATNEKLFF
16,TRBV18,CASSPPTRQSNTEAFF
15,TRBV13,CASSSAGQGSYGYTF